This T cell receptor (beta chain) derives from a study of cytomegalovirus exposure and HLA in healthy donors. The study, taken as a whole, reports: According to a later analysis, most TCR beta chains associated with CMV appeared HLA-restricted.

Looked up from germline, CDR1 is SGHDN and CDR2 is FVKESK. The trim removed 1 base at V and 6 bases at J, leaving 3 bases unmatched. The CDR3 loop spans 15 amino acids. The study ran its PCR with 60 Vbeta and 13 Jbeta primers. Assay used: immunoSEQ multiplex PCR; TCRdb lists only in-frame clones, some missing. The table records 80,000 to 100,000 clones, around 82% of them present only once. As regards this clone: Its matching antigen is unknown.

Sequenced: PBMCs. This sequence originates from a man aged 40-55 years in good health and CMV-seronegative. This chain connects TRBV14 to TRBJ2-1; 10 nucleotides agree with TRBD2. The CDR3 DNA is TGTGCCAGCAGCCAAGCATTAGCGGGGGGCAATGAGCAGTTCTTC. Amino acids: CASSQALAGGNEQFF.